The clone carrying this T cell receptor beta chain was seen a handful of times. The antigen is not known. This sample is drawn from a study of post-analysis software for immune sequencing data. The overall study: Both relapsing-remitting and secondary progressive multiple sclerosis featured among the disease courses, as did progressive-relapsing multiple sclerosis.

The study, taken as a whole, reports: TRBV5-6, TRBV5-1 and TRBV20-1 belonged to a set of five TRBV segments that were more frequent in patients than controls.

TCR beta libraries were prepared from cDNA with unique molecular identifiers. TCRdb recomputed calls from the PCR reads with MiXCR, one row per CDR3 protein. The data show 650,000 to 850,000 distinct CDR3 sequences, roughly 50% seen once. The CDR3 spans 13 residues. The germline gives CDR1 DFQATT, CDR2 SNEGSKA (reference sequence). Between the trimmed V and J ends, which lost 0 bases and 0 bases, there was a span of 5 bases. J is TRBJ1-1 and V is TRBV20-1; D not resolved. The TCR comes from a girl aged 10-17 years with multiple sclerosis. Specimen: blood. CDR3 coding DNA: TGCAGTGCTAGAGACGGGGTGAACACTGAAGCTTTCTTT. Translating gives CSARDGVNTEAFF.